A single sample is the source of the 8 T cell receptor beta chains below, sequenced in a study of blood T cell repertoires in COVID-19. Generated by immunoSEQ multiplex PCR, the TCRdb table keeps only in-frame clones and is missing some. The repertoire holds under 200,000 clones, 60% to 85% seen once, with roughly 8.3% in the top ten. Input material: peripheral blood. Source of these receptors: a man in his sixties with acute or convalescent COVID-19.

For the CDR3, the DNA is TGTGCCAGCAGCCGCCCTACGACTAGCACAGATACGCAGTATTTT. Its translation is CASSRPTTSTDTQYF. The chain carries TRBV5-4 and TRBJ2-3; D is uncertain. Trimming stripped 4 bases from V and 0 bases from J, with 12 bases between. The CDR3 contains 15 residues. CDR1 and CDR2 (germline): SGHNT, YYREEE (reference sequence).

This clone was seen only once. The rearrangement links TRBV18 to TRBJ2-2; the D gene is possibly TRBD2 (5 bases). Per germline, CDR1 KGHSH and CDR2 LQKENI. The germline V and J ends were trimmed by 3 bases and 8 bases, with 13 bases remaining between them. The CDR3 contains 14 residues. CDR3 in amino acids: CASSPPSGPGELFF. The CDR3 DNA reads TGTGCCAGCTCACCCCCCAGCGGCCCGGGGGAGCTGTTTTTT.

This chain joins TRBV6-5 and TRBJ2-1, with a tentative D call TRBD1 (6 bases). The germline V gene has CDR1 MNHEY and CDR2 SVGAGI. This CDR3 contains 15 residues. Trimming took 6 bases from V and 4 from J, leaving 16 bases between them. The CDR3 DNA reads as TGTGCCAGCAGCCAAAGGGACACCCCGTACAATGAGCAGTTCTTC. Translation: CASSQRDTPYNEQFF.

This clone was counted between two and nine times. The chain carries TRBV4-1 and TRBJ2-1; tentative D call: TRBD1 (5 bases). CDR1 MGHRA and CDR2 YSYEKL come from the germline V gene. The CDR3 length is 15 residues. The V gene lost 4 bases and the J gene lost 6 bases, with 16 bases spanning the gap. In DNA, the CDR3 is TGCGCCAGCAGCCTCAGGGCCGAAGGTGGCAATGAGCAGTTCTTC. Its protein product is CASSLRAEGGNEQFF.

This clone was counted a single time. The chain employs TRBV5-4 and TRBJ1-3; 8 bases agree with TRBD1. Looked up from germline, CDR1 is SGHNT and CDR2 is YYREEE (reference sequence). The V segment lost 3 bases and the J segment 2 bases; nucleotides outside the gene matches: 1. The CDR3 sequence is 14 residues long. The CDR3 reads CASSSDRAGNTIYF. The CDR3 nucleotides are TGTGCCAGCAGCTCGGACAGGGCTGGAAACACCATATATTTT.

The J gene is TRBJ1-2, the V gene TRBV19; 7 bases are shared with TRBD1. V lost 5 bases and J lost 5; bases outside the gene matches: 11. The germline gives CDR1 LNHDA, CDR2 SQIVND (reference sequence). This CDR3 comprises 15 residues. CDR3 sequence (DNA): TGTGCCAGTAGTCCCCGAACAGGGGCAGTGTATGGCTACACCTTC. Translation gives CASSPRTGAVYGYTF.

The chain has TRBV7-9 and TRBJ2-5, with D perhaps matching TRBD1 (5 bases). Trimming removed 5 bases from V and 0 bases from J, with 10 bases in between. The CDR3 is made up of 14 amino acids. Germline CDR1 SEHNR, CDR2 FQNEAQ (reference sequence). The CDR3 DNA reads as TGTGCCAGCAGCCGGGCAGGGAACCAAGAGACCCAGTACTTC. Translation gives CASSRAGNQETQYF. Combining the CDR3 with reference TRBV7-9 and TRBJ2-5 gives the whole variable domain DTGVSQNPRHKITKRGQNVTFRCDPISEHNRLYWYRQTLGQGPEFLTYFQNEAQLEKSRLLSDRFSAERPKGSFSTLEIQRTEQGDSAMYLCASSRAGNQETQYFGPGTRLLVL.

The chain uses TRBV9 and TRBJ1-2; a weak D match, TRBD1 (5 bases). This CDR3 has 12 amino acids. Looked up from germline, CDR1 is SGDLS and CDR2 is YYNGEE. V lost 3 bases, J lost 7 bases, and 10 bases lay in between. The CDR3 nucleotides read TGTGCCAGCAGCGGCACAGGTCGTGGCTACACCTTC. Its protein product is CASSGTGRGYTF.